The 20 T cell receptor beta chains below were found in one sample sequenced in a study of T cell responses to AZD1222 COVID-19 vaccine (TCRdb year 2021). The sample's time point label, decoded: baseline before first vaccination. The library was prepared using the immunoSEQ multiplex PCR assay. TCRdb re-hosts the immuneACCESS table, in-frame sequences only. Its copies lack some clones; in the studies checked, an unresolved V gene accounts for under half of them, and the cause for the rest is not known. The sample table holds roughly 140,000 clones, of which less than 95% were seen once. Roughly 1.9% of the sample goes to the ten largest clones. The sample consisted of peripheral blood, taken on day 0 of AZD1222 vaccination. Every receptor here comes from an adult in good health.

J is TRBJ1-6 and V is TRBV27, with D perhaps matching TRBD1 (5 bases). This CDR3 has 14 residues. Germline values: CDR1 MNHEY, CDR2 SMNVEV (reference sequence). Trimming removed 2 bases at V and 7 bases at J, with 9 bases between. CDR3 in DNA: TGTGCCAGCAGTTTAGTGGCAGGGAATTCACCCCTCCACTTT. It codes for CASSLVAGNSPLHF.

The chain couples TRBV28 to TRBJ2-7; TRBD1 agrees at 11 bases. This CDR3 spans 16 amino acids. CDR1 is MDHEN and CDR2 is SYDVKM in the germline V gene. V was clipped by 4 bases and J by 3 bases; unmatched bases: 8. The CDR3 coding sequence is TGTGCCAGCAGTTGGACAGGACAGGGGGCTCTCTACGAGCAGTACTTC. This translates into CASSWTGQGALYEQYF.

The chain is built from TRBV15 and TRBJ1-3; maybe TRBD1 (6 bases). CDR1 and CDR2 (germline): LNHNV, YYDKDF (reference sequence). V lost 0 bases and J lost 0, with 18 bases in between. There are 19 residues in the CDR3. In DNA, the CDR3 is TGTGCCACCAGCAGAGATCCCCGGAGAACAGGGAGCTCTGGAAACACCATATATTTT. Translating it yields CATSRDPRRTGSSGNTIYF.

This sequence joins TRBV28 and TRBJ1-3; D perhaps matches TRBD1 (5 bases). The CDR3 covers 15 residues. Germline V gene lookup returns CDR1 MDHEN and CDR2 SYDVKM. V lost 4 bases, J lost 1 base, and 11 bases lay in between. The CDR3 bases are TGTGCCAGCAGTTCCGGGACCCCATCTGGAAACACCATATATTTT. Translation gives CASSSGTPSGNTIYF.

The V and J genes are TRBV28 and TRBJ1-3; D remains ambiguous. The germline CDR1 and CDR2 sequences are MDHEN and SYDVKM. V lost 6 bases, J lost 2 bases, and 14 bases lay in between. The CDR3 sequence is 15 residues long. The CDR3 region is CASREREMAGNTIYF. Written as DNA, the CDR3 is TGTGCCAGCAGAGAACGAGAGATGGCTGGAAACACCATATATTTT.

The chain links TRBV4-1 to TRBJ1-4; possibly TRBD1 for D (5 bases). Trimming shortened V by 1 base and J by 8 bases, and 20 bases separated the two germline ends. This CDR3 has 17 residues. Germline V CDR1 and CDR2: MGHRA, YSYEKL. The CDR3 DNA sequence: TGCGCCAGCAGCCAAGCCGGCAGGGTAGGGCCGAAGGAAAAACTGTTTTTT. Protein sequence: CASSQAGRVGPKEKLFF.

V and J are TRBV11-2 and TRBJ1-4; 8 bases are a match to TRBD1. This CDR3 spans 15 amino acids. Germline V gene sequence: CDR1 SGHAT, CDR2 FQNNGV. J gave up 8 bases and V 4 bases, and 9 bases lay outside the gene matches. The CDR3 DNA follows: TGTGCCAGCAGCTGGGGGCGGTCAGGGGGCGAAAAACTGTTTTTT. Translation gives CASSWGRSGGEKLFF.

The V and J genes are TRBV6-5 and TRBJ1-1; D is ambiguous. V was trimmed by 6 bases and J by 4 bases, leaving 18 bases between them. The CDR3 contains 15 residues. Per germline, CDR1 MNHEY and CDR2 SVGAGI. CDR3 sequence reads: CASSLQRALATEAFF. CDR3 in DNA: TGTGCCAGCAGCCTCCAGAGGGCGCTGGCCACTGAAGCTTTCTTT.

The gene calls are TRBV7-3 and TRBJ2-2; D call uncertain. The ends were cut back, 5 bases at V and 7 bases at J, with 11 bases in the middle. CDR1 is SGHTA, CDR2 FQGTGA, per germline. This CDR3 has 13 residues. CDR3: CASSPQLYGELFF. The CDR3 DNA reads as TGTGCCAGCAGCCCCCAATTATACGGGGAGCTGTTTTTT.

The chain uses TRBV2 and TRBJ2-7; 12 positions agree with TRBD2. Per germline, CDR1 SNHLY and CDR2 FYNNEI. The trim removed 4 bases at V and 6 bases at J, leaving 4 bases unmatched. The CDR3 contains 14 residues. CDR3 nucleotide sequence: TGTGCCAGCAGTGGGTCTAGCGGGAGGGGCGAGCAGTACTTC. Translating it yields CASSGSSGRGEQYF.

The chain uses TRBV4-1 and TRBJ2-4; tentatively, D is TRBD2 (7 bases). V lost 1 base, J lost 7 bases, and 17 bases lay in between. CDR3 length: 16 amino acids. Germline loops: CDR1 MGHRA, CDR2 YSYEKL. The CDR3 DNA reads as TGCGCCAGCAGCCAAGTAGTGGGGGGGCCGGGGAACATTCAGTACTTC. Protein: CASSQVVGGPGNIQYF.

DNA for the CDR3: TGTGCCAGCACCTCCTTGGACAGGGATGATTGTGAGCAGTTCTTC. Translated: CASTSLDRDDCEQFF. The gene calls are TRBV28 and TRBJ2-1; 8 nucleotides line up with TRBD1. V was clipped by 7 bases and J by 9 bases; unmatched bases: 14. Looked up from germline, CDR1 is MDHEN and CDR2 is SYDVKM. CDR3 length: 15 residues.

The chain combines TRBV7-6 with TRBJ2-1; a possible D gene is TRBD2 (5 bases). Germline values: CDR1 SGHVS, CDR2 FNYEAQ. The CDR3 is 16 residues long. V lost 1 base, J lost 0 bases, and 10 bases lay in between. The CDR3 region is CASSLDFSGSYNEQFF. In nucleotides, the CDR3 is TGTGCCAGCAGCTTAGATTTCAGCGGCTCCTACAATGAGCAGTTCTTC.

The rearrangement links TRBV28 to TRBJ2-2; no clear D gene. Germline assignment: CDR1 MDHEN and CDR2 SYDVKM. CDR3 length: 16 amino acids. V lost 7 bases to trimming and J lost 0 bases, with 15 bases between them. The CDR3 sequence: CASKEADSSNTGELFF. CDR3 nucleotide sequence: TGTGCCAGCAAAGAGGCTGACTCCTCGAACACCGGGGAGCTGTTTTTT.

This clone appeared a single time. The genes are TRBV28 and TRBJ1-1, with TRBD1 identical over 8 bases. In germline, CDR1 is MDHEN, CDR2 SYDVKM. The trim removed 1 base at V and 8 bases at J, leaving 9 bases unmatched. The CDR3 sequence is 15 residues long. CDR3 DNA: TGTGCCAGCAGTTTATTGACCAGGGGGCTTTGGGAAGCTTTCTTT. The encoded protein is CASSLLTRGLWEAFF.

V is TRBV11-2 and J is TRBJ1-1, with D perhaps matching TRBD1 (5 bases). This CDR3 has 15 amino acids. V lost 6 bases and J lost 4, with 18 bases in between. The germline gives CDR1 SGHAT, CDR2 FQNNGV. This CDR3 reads CASSYSAGLVTEAFF. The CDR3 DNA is TGTGCCAGCAGTTACTCGGCAGGGTTGGTCACTGAAGCTTTCTTT. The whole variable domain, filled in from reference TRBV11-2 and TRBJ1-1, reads EAGVAQSPRYKIIEKRQSVAFWCNPISGHATLYWYQQILGQGPKLLIQFQNNGVVDDSQLPKDRFSAERLKGVDSTLKIQPAKLEDSAVYLCASSYSAGLVTEAFFGQGTRLTVV.

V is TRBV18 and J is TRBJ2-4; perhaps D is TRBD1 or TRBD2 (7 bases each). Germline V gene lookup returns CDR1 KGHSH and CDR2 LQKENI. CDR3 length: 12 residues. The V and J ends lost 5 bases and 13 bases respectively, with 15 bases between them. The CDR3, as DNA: TGTGCCAGCTCATCGCAGCGGGACAGCCAGTACTTC. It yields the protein CASSSQRDSQYF.

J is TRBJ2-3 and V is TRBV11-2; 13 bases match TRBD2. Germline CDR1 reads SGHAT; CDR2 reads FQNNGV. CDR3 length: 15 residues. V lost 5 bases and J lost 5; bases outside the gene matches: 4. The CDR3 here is CASSAGLAGVDTQYF. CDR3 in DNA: TGTGCCAGCAGCGCAGGACTAGCGGGAGTAGATACGCAGTATTTT. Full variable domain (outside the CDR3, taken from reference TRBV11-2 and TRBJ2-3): EAGVAQSPRYKIIEKRQSVAFWCNPISGHATLYWYQQILGQGPKLLIQFQNNGVVDDSQLPKDRFSAERLKGVDSTLKIQPAKLEDSAVYLCASSAGLAGVDTQYFGPGTRLTVL.

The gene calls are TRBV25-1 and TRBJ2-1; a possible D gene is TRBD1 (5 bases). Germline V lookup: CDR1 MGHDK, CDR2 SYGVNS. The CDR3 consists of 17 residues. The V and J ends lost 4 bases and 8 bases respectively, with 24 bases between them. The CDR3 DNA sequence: TGTGCCAGCAGTGGGGTAACCAGGGCGTCTCTTGGAGATGAGCAGTTCTTC. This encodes CASSGVTRASLGDEQFF.

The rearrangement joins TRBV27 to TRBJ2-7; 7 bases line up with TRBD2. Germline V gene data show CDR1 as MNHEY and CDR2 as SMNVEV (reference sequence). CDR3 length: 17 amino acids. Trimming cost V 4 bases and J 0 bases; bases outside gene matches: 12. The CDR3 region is CASSSPAPQRGSYEQYF. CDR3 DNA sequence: TGTGCCAGCAGTTCGCCGGCCCCTCAGCGGGGCTCCTACGAGCAGTACTTC.